This is a list of T cell receptor beta chains from one sample in a study of Ad26.COV2.S vaccination and SARS-CoV-2 variants. Some clones are missing from TCRdb's copy, which holds only in-frame ones; the method was immunoSEQ multiplex PCR. The repertoire consists of hundreds of thousands of clones, with 80% to 90% occurring once and the leading ten covering about 10%. Specimen: peripheral blood, collected in a trial of Ad26.COV2.S vaccine versus placebo. The receptors shown here come from a person aged 18 to 65 who received the Ad26.COV2.S COVID-19 vaccine or a placebo. Each CDR3 is given with its conserved first and last residue. D genes are given only for firm matches. Size values are once, few and many counts, or a class for expanded clones, and some rows have none.

TRBV5-4	TRBJ2-3	TRBD2	-	CASSREREGLTDTQYF	TGTGCCAGCAGTCGGGAGCGGGAGGGTCTCACAGATACGCAGTATTTT
TRBV18	TRBJ1-4	TRBD1	-	CASSPRTGTSTNEKLFF	TGTGCCAGCTCACCAAGGACAGGGACCTCGACTAATGAAAAACTGTTTTTT
TRBV21-1	TRBJ1-1	-	-	CASSKCRCHEAFF	TGTGCCAGCAGCAAATGCAGGTGCCATGAAGCTTTCTTT
TRBV12-3/TRBV12-4	TRBJ2-7	-	-	CASRVGASYEQYF	TGTGCCAGCAGAGTGGGGGCCTCCTACGAGCAGTACTTC
TRBV19	TRBJ1-1	TRBD1	-	CASSIGTVNTEAFF	TGTGCCAGTAGTATTGGGACAGTGAACACTGAAGCTTTCTTT
TRBV19	TRBJ2-2	TRBD1	once	CASSIGQGVRTGELFF	TGTGCCAGTAGTATAGGACAGGGGGTAAGGACCGGGGAGCTGTTTTTT
TRBV6-2/TRBV6-3	TRBJ1-2	-	-	CASSTYTVYGYTF	TGTGCCAGCAGCACCTACACCGTCTATGGCTACACCTTC
TRBV20-1	TRBJ2-3	-	-	CSAKGADTQYF	TGCAGTGCTAAGGGGGCAGATACGCAGTATTTT
TRBV6-4	TRBJ2-1	-	-	CASSEIGLSEQFF	TGTGCCAGCAGTGAGATTGGCTTGAGTGAGCAGTTCTTC
TRBV7-9	TRBJ2-1	-	-	CASSRRDNQGREQFF	TGTGCCAGCAGCCGCCGGGACAACCAGGGGCGCGAGCAGTTCTTC
TRBV7-9	TRBJ2-2	-	-	CASSLFGTLNTGELFF	TGTGCCAGCAGCTTATTCGGGACTCTGAACACCGGGGAGCTGTTTTTT
TRBV6-5	TRBJ1-1	TRBD1	few	CASSYSDRLEAFF	TGTGCCAGCAGTTACTCGGACAGGCTTGAAGCTTTCTTT
TRBV4-1	TRBJ2-7	TRBD2	-	CASSRIRAGDEQYF	TGCGCCAGCAGTCGCATCAGGGCGGGAGACGAGCAGTACTTC
TRBV6-2/TRBV6-3	TRBJ2-5	TRBD2	-	CASSYSTSGGETQYF	TGTGCCAGCAGTTACTCGACTAGCGGGGGGGAGACCCAGTACTTC
TRBV18	TRBJ2-1	-	once	CASSPKGPLYNEQFF	TGTGCCAGCTCACCAAAGGGACCCCTCTACAATGAGCAGTTCTTC
TRBV24-1	TRBJ2-1	TRBD2	-	CATSGGRASWEQFF	TGTGCCACCAGTGGCGGGAGGGCCAGTTGGGAGCAGTTCTTC
TRBV24-1	TRBJ2-1	TRBD2	-	CATSDRVAGVHNEQFF	TGTGCCACCAGTGACCGTGTAGCGGGGGTCCACAATGAGCAGTTCTTC
TRBV25-1	TRBJ2-2	-	-	CASSELGIDTGELFF	TGTGCCAGCAGTGAGTTAGGGATTGACACCGGGGAGCTGTTTTTT
TRBV6-5	TRBJ2-3	-	-	CASSPDYATDTQYF	TGTGCCAGCAGTCCGGACTACGCCACAGATACGCAGTATTTT
TRBV18	TRBJ2-7	-	-	CASSPQGGYEQYF	TGTGCCAGCTCACCCCAGGGGGGCTACGAGCAGTACTTC
TRBV14	TRBJ2-3	TRBD2	-	CASSQSRGGPSTDTQYF	TGTGCCAGCAGCCAATCCCGGGGGGGCCCAAGCACAGATACGCAGTATTTT
TRBV3-1/TRBV3-2	TRBJ1-4	-	once	CASSQVSGQSAKLFF	TGTGCCAGCAGCCAAGTTTCGGGACAATCGGCAAAACTGTTTTTT
TRBV28	TRBJ1-6	TRBD1	-	CASLQPDRGRSPLHF	TGTGCCAGCCTTCAACCGGACAGGGGAAGGTCACCCCTCCACTTT
TRBV10-3	TRBJ2-1	TRBD2	-	CAINMAGEANNEQFF	TGTGCCATCAACATGGCGGGGGAGGCTAACAATGAGCAGTTCTTC
TRBV7-6	TRBJ2-7	-	-	CASSSGEVSYEQYF	TGTGCCAGCAGCTCAGGGGAGGTATCCTACGAGCAGTACTTC
TRBV5-4	TRBJ2-7	TRBD1	-	CASSSNRGRSSEQYF	TGTGCCAGCAGCTCCAACAGGGGGCGATCAAGCGAGCAGTACTTC
TRBV6-2/TRBV6-3	TRBJ1-5	TRBD1	-	CASSILSRDRDQPQHF	TGTGCCAGCAGCATCCTTTCCCGGGACAGGGATCAGCCCCAGCATTTT
TRBV6-1	TRBJ2-1	TRBD2	-	CASSLLAGAYNEQFF	TGTGCCAGCAGCCTCCTAGCGGGCGCTTACAATGAGCAGTTCTTC
TRBV27	TRBJ1-5	-	once	CASSRDGNSNQPQHF	TGTGCCAGCAGTAGGGACGGGAATAGCAATCAGCCCCAGCATTTT
TRBV19	TRBJ1-2	-	-	CASRPSWGADYGYTF	TGTGCCAGTAGACCGTCGTGGGGGGCGGACTATGGCTACACCTTC
TRBV7-2	TRBJ2-1	TRBD2	-	CASSYRTSGSREQFF	TGTGCCAGCAGCTACCGGACTAGCGGGAGCAGAGAGCAGTTCTTC
TRBV27	TRBJ2-7	TRBD1	-	CASSFYRGQMVSGEQYF	TGTGCCAGCAGTTTCTACAGGGGGCAAATGGTTTCGGGCGAGCAGTACTTC
TRBV4-2	TRBJ2-2	-	-	CASSQVASRPPGELFF	TGTGCCAGCAGCCAAGTTGCCTCCCGACCGCCCGGGGAGCTGTTTTTT
TRBV6-5	TRBJ1-5	-	-	CASRRVGGNQPQHF	TGTGCCAGCAGGAGGGTTGGGGGCAATCAGCCCCAGCATTTT
TRBV27	TRBJ2-7	-	once	CASGPFSYEQYF	TGTGCCAGCGGGCCGTTCTCCTACGAGCAGTACTTC
TRBV28	TRBJ2-3	-	-	CASSGGPAVTDTQYF	TGTGCCAGCAGTGGCGGACCAGCCGTAACAGATACGCAGTATTTT
TRBV2	TRBJ1-2	-	-	CASSQPRTEENYGYTF	TGTGCCAGCAGTCAGCCTAGGACAGAAGAGAACTATGGCTACACCTTC
TRBV9	TRBJ1-2	-	-	CASSVGRRGYTF	TGTGCCAGCAGCGTAGGCCGGCGGGGCTACACCTTC
TRBV5-6	TRBJ2-5	TRBD2	-	CASSSGVAGALEETQYF	TGTGCCAGCAGCTCAGGGGTAGCGGGGGCCTTAGAAGAGACCCAGTACTTC
TRBV6-5	TRBJ2-7	TRBD2	-	CASSPGGVEQYF	TGTGCCAGCAGCCCCGGGGGGGTCGAGCAGTACTTC
TRBV6-2/TRBV6-3	TRBJ2-4	-	-	CASSPPDWGSNIQYF	TGTGCCAGCAGTCCCCCCGACTGGGGGAGCAACATTCAGTACTTC
TRBV19	TRBJ2-6	-	once	CATGAGANVLTF	TGTGCCACAGGGGCTGGGGCCAACGTCCTGACTTTC
TRBV7-9	TRBJ2-7	-	-	CASSPRGQTYEQYF	TGTGCCAGCAGCCCGAGAGGACAGACCTACGAGCAGTACTTC
TRBV10-3	TRBJ1-4	TRBD1	-	CAITSDRGRWEKLFF	TGTGCCATCACCTCCGACAGGGGGCGTTGGGAAAAACTGTTTTTT
TRBV7-9	TRBJ2-7	-	few	CASSLKGYEQYF	TGTGCCAGCAGCTTAAAGGGTTACGAGCAGTACTTC
TRBV4-3	TRBJ2-7	-	-	CASSQANGPYEQYF	TGCGCCAGCAGCCAAGCCAACGGGCCCTACGAGCAGTACTTC
TRBV27	TRBJ2-7	TRBD1	-	CASRLGQGFINEQYF	TGTGCCAGCAGACTGGGACAGGGGTTCATCAACGAGCAGTACTTC
TRBV27	TRBJ2-5	-	-	CASSPDDLRRETQYF	TGTGCCAGCAGTCCCGACGACCTTCGACGGGAGACCCAGTACTTC
TRBV18	TRBJ1-1	-	-	CASSPPFRESTEAFF	TGTGCCAGCTCACCACCGTTCAGGGAGTCCACTGAAGCTTTCTTT
TRBV10-1	TRBJ2-7	-	-	CASSGTLSYEQYF	TGCGCCAGCAGCGGGACTTTGTCCTACGAGCAGTACTTC
TRBV5-1	TRBJ1-3	-	few	CASSFQGRAGNTIYF	TGCGCCAGCAGCTTCCAAGGACGTGCGGGAAACACCATATATTTT
TRBV28	TRBJ1-2	-	-	CATRRMSGLPYGYTF	TGTGCCACCAGGAGAATGTCAGGGCTTCCCTATGGCTACACCTTC
TRBV27	TRBJ2-2	-	-	CASRILVPNTGELFF	TGTGCCAGCAGGATACTAGTGCCGAACACCGGGGAGCTGTTTTTT
TRBV6-2/TRBV6-3	TRBJ2-1	TRBD2	-	CASSSSLGEREGLDEQFF	TGTGCCAGCAGTAGCTCGCTAGGTGAGCGGGAGGGCCTCGATGAGCAGTTCTTC
TRBV4-2	TRBJ2-3	TRBD2	-	CASSQIQTSGSADTQYF	TGTGCCAGCAGCCAAATTCAGACTAGCGGGAGCGCAGATACGCAGTATTTT
TRBV4-3	TRBJ2-1	-	few	CASSPAGSPYNEQFF	TGCGCCAGCAGCCCCGCAGGCTCCCCATACAATGAGCAGTTCTTC
TRBV4-2	TRBJ1-4	-	-	CASSQGGRGSTNEKLFF	TGTGCCAGCAGCCAAGGGGGGCGAGGCAGCACTAATGAAAAACTGTTTTTT
TRBV5-1	TRBJ2-7	TRBD1	-	CASRRGRESYEQYF	TGCGCCAGCAGAAGGGGGCGCGAAAGCTACGAGCAGTACTTC
TRBV7-9	TRBJ1-2	TRBD1	-	CASGWTGQSGYTF	TGTGCCAGCGGTTGGACAGGGCAAAGTGGCTACACCTTC